This TCR beta chain was identified in a study of T cell responses to AZD1222 COVID-19 vaccine. General study points: Nearly half of spike-specific TCRs reportedly go after variant regions that carry no mutations.

Per the germline V gene, CDR1 is ENHRY and CDR2 is SYGVKD. The CDR3 covers 16 residues. The ends lost 4 bases at V and 8 bases at J; junction bases unmatched: 11. Points on this clone: Its target is unknown.

Data came from immunoSEQ multiplex PCR; TCRdb stores just in-frame clones and leaves some out. Of just under 90,000 clones in the sample, about nine tenths were seen once. The specimen was peripheral blood, collected 28 days after the second AZD1222 dose. The chain combines TRBV10-3 with TRBJ2-1; 10 nucleotides line up with TRBD1. The sequence came from an adult who received the AZD1222 COVID-19 vaccine. CDR3 in DNA: TGTGCCATCAGTGGAAATCCGGGACAGGGGTTGGATGAGCAGTTCTTC. Its protein is CAISGNPGQGLDEQFF.